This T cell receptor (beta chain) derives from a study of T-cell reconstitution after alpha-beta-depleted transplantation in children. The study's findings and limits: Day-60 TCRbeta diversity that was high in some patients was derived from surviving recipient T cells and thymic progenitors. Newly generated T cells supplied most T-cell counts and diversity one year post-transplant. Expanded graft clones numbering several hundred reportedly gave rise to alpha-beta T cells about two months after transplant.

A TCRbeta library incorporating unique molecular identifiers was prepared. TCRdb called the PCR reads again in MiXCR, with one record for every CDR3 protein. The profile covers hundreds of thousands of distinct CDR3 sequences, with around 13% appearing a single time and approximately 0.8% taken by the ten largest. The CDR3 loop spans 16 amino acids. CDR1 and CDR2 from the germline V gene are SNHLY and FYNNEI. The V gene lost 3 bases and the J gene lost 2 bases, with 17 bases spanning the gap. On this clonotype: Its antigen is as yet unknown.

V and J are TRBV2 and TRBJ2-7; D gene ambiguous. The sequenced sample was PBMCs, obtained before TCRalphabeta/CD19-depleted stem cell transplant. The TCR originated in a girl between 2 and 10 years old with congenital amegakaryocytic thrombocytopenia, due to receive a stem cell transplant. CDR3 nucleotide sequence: TGTGCCAGCAGTGATACGAGCGACGGATTCGCCTACGAGCAGTACTTC. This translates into CASSDTSDGFAYEQYF.